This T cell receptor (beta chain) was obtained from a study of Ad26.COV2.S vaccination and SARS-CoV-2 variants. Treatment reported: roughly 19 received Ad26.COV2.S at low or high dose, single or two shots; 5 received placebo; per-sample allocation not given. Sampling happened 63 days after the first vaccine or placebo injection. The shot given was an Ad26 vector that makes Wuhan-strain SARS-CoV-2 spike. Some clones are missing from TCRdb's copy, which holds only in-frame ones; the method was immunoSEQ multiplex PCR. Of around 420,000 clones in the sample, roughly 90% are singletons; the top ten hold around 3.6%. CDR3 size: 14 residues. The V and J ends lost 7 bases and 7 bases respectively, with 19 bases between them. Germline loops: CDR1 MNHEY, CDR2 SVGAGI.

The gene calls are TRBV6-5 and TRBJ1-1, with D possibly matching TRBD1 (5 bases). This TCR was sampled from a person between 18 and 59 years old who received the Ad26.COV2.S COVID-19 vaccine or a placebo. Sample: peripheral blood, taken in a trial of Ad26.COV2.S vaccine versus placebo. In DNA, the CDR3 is TGTGCCAGCACCCAAAGAGGGCAGGGCGTTGAAGCTTTCTTT. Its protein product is CASTQRGQGVEAFF.